The rows below give T cell receptor beta chains drawn from one sample of a study of blood T cell repertoires in COVID-19. Assay used: immunoSEQ multiplex PCR; TCRdb lists only in-frame clones, some missing. The sample contains about 670,000 clones, approximately 90% of which appear only once. Source material: peripheral blood. These receptors originate from a young woman with acute or convalescent COVID-19. CDR3s include the opening cysteine and the closing phenylalanine or tryptophan. Fields, in order: D gene, V gene, clone size, J gene, CDR3 protein, CDR3 DNA. A D gene is named only where the DNA matches it firmly. Expanded clones are given a class, and other clones once, few, many or no size at all.

>.|TRBV28|.|TRBJ1-4
CASSLGGTDFLGLFF
TGTGCCAGCAGTTTAGGGGGCACCGACTTCCTTGGACTGTTTTTT
>.|TRBV2|.|TRBJ2-1
CASTPSDRNNEQFF
TGTGCCAGCACGCCCTCTGACAGAAACAATGAGCAGTTCTTC
>.|TRBV5-1|.|TRBJ1-2
CASSPGGGDYGYTF
TGCGCCAGCAGCCCCGGGGGTGGCGACTATGGCTACACCTTC
>.|TRBV4-1|few|TRBJ1-5
CASTTKILAGALHQPQHF
TGCGCCAGCACCACCAAGATTCTCGCAGGGGCACTTCATCAGCCCCAGCATTTT
>.|TRBV29-1|.|TRBJ1-1
CSVVLQGYGNTEAFF
TGCAGCGTTGTATTGCAGGGATATGGGAACACTGAAGCTTTCTTT
>TRBD1|TRBV7-7|.|TRBJ2-5
CASSLTGAVGQTQYF
TGTGCCAGCAGCTTAACAGGGGCAGTAGGCCAGACCCAGTACTTC
>.|TRBV5-1|.|TRBJ1-1
CASSLGQVYTEAFF
TGCGCCAGCAGCTTGGGGCAGGTCTACACTGAAGCTTTCTTT
>TRBD2|TRBV30|.|TRBJ2-3
CAWSFYNRLAGVGDTQYF
TGTGCCTGGAGTTTTTACAACAGACTAGCGGGGGTGGGAGATACGCAGTATTTT
>.|TRBV9|once|TRBJ2-7
CASSVAGAPYEQYF
TGTGCCAGCAGCGTAGCTGGGGCTCCCTACGAGCAGTACTTC
>TRBD2|TRBV10-3|.|TRBJ2-1
CAIRPGTSGGGEQFF
TGTGCCATCAGGCCCGGGACTAGCGGGGGAGGTGAGCAGTTCTTC
>.|TRBV27|.|TRBJ1-2
CASSLSGGRNYGYTF
TGTGCCAGCAGTTTATCCGGGGGAAGGAACTATGGCTACACCTTC
>.|TRBV7-2|.|TRBJ1-1
CASSYYGQAFF
TGTGCCAGCAGCTATTATGGGCAAGCTTTCTTT
>.|TRBV7-9|.|TRBJ1-1
CATNLRLIEAFF
TGTGCCACTAACCTGAGATTAATTGAAGCTTTCTTT
>.|TRBV10-3|.|TRBJ1-1
CAISDIPNTEAFF
TGTGCCATCAGTGATATCCCGAACACTGAAGCTTTCTTT
>.|TRBV7-2|.|TRBJ2-3
CASSSGDSYTQYF
TGTGCCAGCAGCTCGGGTGATTCTTATACGCAGTATTTT
>.|TRBV20-1|.|TRBJ1-1
CSAQGGAWAFF
TGCAGTGCTCAAGGGGGGGCGTGGGCTTTCTTT
>.|TRBV6-2/TRBV6-3|.|TRBJ2-7
CASNYSREQYF
TGTGCCAGCAATTACTCGAGGGAGCAGTACTTC
>.|TRBV5-6|.|TRBJ1-4
CASSPGGYFHSDNEKLFF
TGTGCCAGCAGCCCCGGGGGGTATTTTCATTCTGATAATGAAAAACTGTTTTTT
>TRBD2|TRBV7-9|.|TRBJ2-3
CASNLPLAGGQNTDTQYF
TGTGCCAGCAATCTACCCCTAGCGGGGGGCCAAAACACAGATACGCAGTATTTT
>.|TRBV7-8|.|TRBJ2-1
CASSPGRRSGYNEQFF
TGTGCCAGCAGCCCCGGGCGTCGCAGCGGCTACAATGAGCAGTTCTTC
>.|TRBV29-1|.|TRBJ1-2
CSVDARGYGYTF
TGCAGCGTTGATGCCAGGGGTTATGGCTACACCTTC
>.|TRBV29-1|.|TRBJ1-2
CSVDYVRGSYTF
TGCAGCGTTGACTACGTACGAGGTAGCTACACCTTC
>.|TRBV30|.|TRBJ2-2
CAWSVRVSTGELFF
TGTGCCTGGAGCGTCAGGGTTAGCACCGGGGAGCTGTTTTTT
>TRBD1|TRBV5-4|.|TRBJ2-7
CASSSATDRVPIEQYF
TGTGCCAGCAGCTCGGCCACCGACAGGGTTCCAATCGAGCAGTACTTC
>.|TRBV10-2|.|TRBJ2-7
CASSEPLVALTDEQYF
TGCGCCAGCAGTGAGCCCCTAGTAGCGCTGACCGACGAGCAGTACTTC
>.|TRBV20-1|.|TRBJ2-1
CSAGSYNEQFF
TGCAGTGCTGGGAGCTACAATGAGCAGTTCTTC
>TRBD1|TRBV10-1|.|TRBJ1-3
CASPKDRGTGNTIYF
TGCGCCAGCCCCAAGGACAGGGGCACTGGAAACACCATATATTTT
>TRBD1|TRBV29-1|.|TRBJ1-1
CSANRGETEAFF
TGCAGCGCTAACAGGGGTGAGACTGAAGCTTTCTTT
>.|TRBV7-2|.|TRBJ2-7
CASSLLGGPYEQYF
TGTGCCAGCAGCTTGTTGGGGGGGCCTTACGAGCAGTACTTC
>.|TRBV7-6|.|TRBJ2-2
CASSLVVLSNTGELFF
TGTGCCAGCAGCTTAGTAGTCTTGTCGAACACCGGGGAGCTGTTTTTT
>TRBD2|TRBV4-3|.|TRBJ2-3
CASSQRPLAGSTDTQYF
TGCGCCAGCAGCCAGAGGCCACTAGCGGGTAGCACAGATACGCAGTATTTT
>.|TRBV18|.|TRBJ1-1
CASSPGRNTEAFF
TGTGCCAGCTCACCGGGGAGGAACACTGAAGCTTTCTTT
>.|TRBV24-1|.|TRBJ2-5
CATSDRTDQETQYF
TGTGCCACCAGTGATAGGACAGACCAAGAGACCCAGTACTTC
>TRBD1|TRBV3-1/TRBV3-2|.|TRBJ2-7
CASSQDGPGGVGYEQYF
TGTGCCAGCAGCCAAGATGGGCCAGGGGGCGTAGGGTACGAGCAGTACTTC
>.|TRBV4-3|.|TRBJ1-6
CASSQAGTLAPNSPLHF
TGCGCCAGCAGCCAGGCCGGGACACTGGCACCTAATTCACCCCTCCACTTT
>.|TRBV6-8|.|TRBJ1-3
CASVKAASSGNTIYF
TGTGCCAGCGTCAAAGCAGCGAGCTCTGGAAACACCATATATTTT
>.|TRBV6-5|.|TRBJ1-6
CASSYGRSPLHF
TGTGCCAGCAGTTATGGCCGTTCACCCCTCCACTTT
>TRBD2|TRBV5-4|.|TRBJ2-1
CASSLAGGYNNEQFF
TGTGCCAGCAGCTTGGCCGGGGGGTATAACAATGAGCAGTTCTTC
>TRBD1|TRBV30|.|TRBJ1-2
CAWTGTGVGGYTF
TGTGCCTGGACCGGGACAGGGGTTGGTGGCTACACCTTC
>.|TRBV7-6|.|TRBJ2-4
CASSLFAGTKNIQYF
TGTGCCAGCAGCTTATTCGCCGGGACAAAAAACATTCAGTACTTC
>.|TRBV6-5|.|TRBJ1-3
CATLDSSSGNTIYF
TGTGCCACCCTGGACAGTAGCTCTGGAAACACCATATATTTT
>.|TRBV6-6|.|TRBJ1-5
CASNQRENQPQHF
TGTGCCAGCAACCAAAGGGAGAATCAGCCCCAGCATTTT
>.|TRBV6-5|.|TRBJ1-1
CASRPGTSNTEAFF
TGTGCCAGCAGGCCCGGGACATCGAACACTGAAGCTTTCTTT
>.|TRBV4-2|.|TRBJ2-2
CASSQVGQGMAGELFF
TGTGCCAGCAGCCAAGTCGGCCAGGGGATGGCCGGGGAGCTGTTTTTT
>.|TRBV2|.|TRBJ1-1
CATEVLQGIAFF
TGTGCCACCGAAGTCCTACAGGGAATAGCTTTCTTT
>.|TRBV7-3|.|TRBJ1-2
CASSWEGLGGYTF
TGTGCCAGCAGCTGGGAGGGGCTCGGAGGCTACACCTTC
>.|TRBV12-2|.|TRBJ1-5
CASRLAPGAHQPQHF
TGTGCAAGTCGCTTAGCGCCCGGAGCGCATCAGCCCCAGCATTTT
>.|TRBV5-4|.|TRBJ1-1
CASSLGSTEAFF
TGTGCCAGCAGCTTAGGGAGCACTGAAGCTTTCTTT
>.|TRBV4-3|.|TRBJ1-6
CASSPSGQGNSPLHF
TGCGCCAGCAGCCCCTCAGGGCAGGGAAATTCACCCCTCCACTTT
>.|TRBV2|.|TRBJ2-7
CASKILGESYEQYF
TGTGCCAGCAAAATTCTAGGAGAATCCTACGAGCAGTACTTC
>.|TRBV30|.|TRBJ2-3
CAWTPRGRVSDTQYF
TGTGCCTGGACCCCCCGCGGGCGGGTATCCGATACGCAGTATTTT
>.|TRBV7-8|once|TRBJ2-5
CATQTNLGATEETQYF
TGTGCCACCCAAACCAACCTGGGAGCGACGGAAGAGACCCAGTACTTC
>TRBD1|TRBV7-6|.|TRBJ1-3
CASSLVTRQGAAIYF
TGTGCCAGCAGCTTAGTGACACGCCAGGGGGCAGCCATATATTTT